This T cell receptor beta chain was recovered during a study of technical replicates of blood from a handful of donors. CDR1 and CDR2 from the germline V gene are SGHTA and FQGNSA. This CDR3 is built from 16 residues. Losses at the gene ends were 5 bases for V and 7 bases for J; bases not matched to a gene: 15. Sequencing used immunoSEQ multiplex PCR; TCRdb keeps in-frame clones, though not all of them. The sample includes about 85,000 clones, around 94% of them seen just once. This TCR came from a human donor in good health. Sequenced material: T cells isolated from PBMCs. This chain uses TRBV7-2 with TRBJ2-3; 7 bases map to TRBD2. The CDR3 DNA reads TGTGCCAGCAGCCTTGGGTCGGGAGCGGGAAGAAATACGCAGTATTTT. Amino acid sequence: CASSLGSGAGRNTQYF.